The sequence of this T cell receptor beta chain was determined in a study of T cells in Graves' hyperthyroidism and ophthalmopathy. This clonotype has just a few counts. V gave up 7 bases and J gave up 1 base, with 13 bases separating them. CDR3 size: 13 residues. Germline V gene lookup returns CDR1 DFQATT and CDR2 SNEGSKA (reference sequence). There were TCR beta CDR3 regions amplified from RNA transcripts. The primer set for the first-round RT-PCR of the TCR CDR3 was HTBI. TCRdb re-analysed the multiplex PCR reads in MiXCR, keeping a single row per CDR3 protein. The sample has some 600,000 distinct CDR3 sequences; 14% are singletons.

This TCR came from a woman in her 30s with Graves' hyperthyroidism that later progressed to Graves' ophthalmopathy. This sequence joins TRBV20-1 and TRBJ1-1; unclear D gene. Sequenced input: blood. The CDR3 coding sequence is TGCAGTGTCCCTGACAAGAAGAACACTGAAGCTTTCTTT. Protein product: CSVPDKKNTEAFF.